This TCR beta chain is from a study of vaccination and CD4 T cells after COVID-19. V was trimmed by 3 bases and J by 0 bases, leaving 8 bases between them. CDR3 length equals 14 residues. Oncomine TCR Beta short-read sequencing was applied to DNA from cultured CD4+ T cells. Each CDR3 protein gets one entry after TCRdb re-called the PCR reads with MiXCR. Here the sample spans over 10,000 distinct CDR3 sequences, about two thirds being singletons. Treatment indicated: approximately 9-day PBMC culture with coronavirus spike peptide pools or control peptides (ViraFEST assay). Comments on this clonotype: Antigen specificity is unknown.

This TCR came from a human donor who had recovered from COVID-19. Sequenced sample: CD4+ T cells from blood, cultured in vitro. The chain links TRBV12-3 or TRBV12-4 to TRBJ1-2; D is unresolved. The CDR3 DNA reads as TGTGCCAGCAGTTTCTCTACAGCTAACTATGGCTACACCTTC. This translates into CASSFSTANYGYTF.